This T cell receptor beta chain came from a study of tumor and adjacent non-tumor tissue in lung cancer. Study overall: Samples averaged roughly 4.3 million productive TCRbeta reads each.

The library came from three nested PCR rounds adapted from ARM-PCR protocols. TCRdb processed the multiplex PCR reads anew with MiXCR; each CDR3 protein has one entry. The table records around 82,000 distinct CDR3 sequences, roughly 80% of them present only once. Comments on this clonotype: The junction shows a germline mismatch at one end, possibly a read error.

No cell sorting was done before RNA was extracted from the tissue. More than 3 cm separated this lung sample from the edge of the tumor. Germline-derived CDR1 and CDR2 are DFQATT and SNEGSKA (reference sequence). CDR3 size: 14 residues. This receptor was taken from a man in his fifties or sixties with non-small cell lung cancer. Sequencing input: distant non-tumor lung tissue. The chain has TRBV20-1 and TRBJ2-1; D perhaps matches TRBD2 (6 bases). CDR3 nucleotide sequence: TGCAGTGCTAGAGATGGAGGGGAAAGGAATGAGAAGTTCTTC. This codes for CSARDGGERNEKFF.